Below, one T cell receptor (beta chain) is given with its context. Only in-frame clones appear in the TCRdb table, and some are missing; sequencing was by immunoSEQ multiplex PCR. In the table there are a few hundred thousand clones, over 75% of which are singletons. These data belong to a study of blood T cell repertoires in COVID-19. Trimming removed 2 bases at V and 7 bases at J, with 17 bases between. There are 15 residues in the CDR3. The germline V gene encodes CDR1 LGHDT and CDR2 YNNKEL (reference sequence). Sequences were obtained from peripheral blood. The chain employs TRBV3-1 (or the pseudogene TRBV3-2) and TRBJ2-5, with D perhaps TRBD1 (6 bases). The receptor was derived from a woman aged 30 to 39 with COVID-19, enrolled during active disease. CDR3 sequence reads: CASSQRGQLGGTQYF. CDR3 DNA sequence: TGTGCCAGCAGCCAAAGGGGTCAGTTAGGGGGGACCCAGTACTTC.